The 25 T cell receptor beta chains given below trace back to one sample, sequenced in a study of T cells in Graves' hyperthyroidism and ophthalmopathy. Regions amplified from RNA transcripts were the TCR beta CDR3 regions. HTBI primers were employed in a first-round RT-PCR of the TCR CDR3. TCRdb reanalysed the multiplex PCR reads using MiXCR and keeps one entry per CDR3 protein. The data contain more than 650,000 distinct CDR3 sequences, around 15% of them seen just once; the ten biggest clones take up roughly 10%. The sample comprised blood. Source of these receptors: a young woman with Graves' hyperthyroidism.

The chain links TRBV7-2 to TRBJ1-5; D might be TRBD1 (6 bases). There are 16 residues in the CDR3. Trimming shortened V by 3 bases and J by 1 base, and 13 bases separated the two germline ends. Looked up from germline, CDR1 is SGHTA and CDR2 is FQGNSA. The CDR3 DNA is TGTGCCAGCAGCTTTGAAGCCGGGACAAGCAATCAGCCCCAGCATTTT. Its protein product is CASSFEAGTSNQPQHF.

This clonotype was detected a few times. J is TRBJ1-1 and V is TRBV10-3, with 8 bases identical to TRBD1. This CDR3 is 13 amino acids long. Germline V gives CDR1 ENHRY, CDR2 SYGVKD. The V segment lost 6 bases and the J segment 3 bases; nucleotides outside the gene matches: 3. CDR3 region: CAIRNRGYTEAFF. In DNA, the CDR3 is TGTGCCATCAGGAACAGGGGGTACACTGAAGCTTTCTTT.

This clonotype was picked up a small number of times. The CDR3 nucleotides read TGCGCCAGCAGCTTGGGTCAGGGGGTAGATACGCAGTATTTT. Amino acid sequence: CASSLGQGVDTQYF. J is TRBJ2-3 and V is TRBV5-1; 7 bases are shared with TRBD1. Looked up from germline, CDR1 is SGHRS and CDR2 is YFSETQ. The CDR3 covers 14 residues. V lost 0 bases and J lost 5; bases outside the gene matches: 3.

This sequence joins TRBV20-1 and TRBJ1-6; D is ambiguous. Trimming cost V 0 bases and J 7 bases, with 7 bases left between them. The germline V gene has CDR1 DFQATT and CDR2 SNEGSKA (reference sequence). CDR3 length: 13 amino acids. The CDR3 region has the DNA TGCAGTGCTAGAGATCGTCCGAATTCACCCCTCCACTTT. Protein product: CSARDRPNSPLHF.

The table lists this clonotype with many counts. CDR3 DNA: TGTGCCAGCAGTGAGGGGCAGGGATGGAATGAGCAGTTCTTC. Protein sequence: CASSEGQGWNEQFF. The chain employs TRBV2 and TRBJ2-1; tentatively, D is TRBD1 (5 bases). The V end was cut by 3 bases, the J end by 7 bases, with 13 bases between. CDR3 length: 14 residues. Per germline, CDR1 SNHLY and CDR2 FYNNEI.

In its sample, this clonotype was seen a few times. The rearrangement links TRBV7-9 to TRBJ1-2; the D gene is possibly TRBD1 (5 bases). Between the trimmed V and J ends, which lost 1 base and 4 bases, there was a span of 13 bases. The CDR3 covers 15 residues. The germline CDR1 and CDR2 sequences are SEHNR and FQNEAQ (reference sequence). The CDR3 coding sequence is TGTGCCAGCAGCTTAGACCGAGACAGAAGCTATGGCTACACCTTC. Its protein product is CASSLDRDRSYGYTF.

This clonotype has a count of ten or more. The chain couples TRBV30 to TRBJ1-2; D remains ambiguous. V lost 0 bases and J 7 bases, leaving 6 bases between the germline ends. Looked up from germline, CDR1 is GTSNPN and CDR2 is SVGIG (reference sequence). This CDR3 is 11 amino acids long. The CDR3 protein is CAWSVPIGYTF. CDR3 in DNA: TGTGCCTGGAGTGTACCGATTGGCTACACCTTC.

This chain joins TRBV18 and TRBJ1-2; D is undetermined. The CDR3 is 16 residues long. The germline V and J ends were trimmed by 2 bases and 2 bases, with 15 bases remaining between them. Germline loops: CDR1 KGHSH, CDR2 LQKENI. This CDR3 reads CASSPKSHSWNYGYTF. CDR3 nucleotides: TGTGCCAGCTCACCAAAATCGCACTCTTGGAACTATGGCTACACCTTC.

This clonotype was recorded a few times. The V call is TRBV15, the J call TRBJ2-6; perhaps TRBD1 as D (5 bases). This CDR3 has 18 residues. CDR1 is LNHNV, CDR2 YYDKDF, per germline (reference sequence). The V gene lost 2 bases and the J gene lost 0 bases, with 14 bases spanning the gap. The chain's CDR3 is CATSRLVYRSSGANVLTF. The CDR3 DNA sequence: TGTGCCACCAGCAGACTCGTCTACAGGTCCTCTGGGGCCAACGTCCTGACTTTC.

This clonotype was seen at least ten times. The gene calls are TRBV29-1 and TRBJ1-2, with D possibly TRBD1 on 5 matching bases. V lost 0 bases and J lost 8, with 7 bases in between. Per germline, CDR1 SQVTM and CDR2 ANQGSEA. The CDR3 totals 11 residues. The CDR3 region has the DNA TGCAGCGTTGAAGATGGGGCAGGCTACACCTTC. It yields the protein CSVEDGAGYTF.

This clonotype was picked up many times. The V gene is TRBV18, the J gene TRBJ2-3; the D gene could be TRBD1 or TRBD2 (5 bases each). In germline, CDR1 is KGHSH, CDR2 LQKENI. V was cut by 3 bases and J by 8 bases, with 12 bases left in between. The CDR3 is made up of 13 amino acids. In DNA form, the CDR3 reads TGTGCCAGCTCACCTCGGGACGAGGCTACGCAGTATTTT. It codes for CASSPRDEATQYF. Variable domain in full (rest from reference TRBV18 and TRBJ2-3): NAGVMQNPRHLVRRRGQEARLRCSPMKGHSHVYWYRQLPEEGLKFMVYLQKENIIDESGMPKERFSAEFPKEGPSILRIQQVVRGDSAAYFCASSPRDEATQYFGPGTRLTVL.

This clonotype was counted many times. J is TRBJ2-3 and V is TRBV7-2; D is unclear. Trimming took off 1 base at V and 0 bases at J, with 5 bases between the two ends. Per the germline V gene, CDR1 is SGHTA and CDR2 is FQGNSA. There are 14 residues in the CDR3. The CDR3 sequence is CASSLGFSTDTQYF. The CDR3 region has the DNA TGTGCCAGCAGCTTAGGCTTTAGCACAGATACGCAGTATTTT.

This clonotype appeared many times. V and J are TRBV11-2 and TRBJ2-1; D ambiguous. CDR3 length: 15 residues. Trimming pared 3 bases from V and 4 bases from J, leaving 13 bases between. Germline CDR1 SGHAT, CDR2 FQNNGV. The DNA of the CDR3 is TGTGCCAGCAGCTTGGCCCAGTCTCCTTACAATGAGCAGTTCTTC. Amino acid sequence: CASSLAQSPYNEQFF.

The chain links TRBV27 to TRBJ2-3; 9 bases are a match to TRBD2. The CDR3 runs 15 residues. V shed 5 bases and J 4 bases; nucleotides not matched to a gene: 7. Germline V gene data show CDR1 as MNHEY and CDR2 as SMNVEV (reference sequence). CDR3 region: CASSRLAGSADTQYF. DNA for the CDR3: TGTGCCAGCAGTAGGCTAGCGGGATCCGCAGATACGCAGTATTTT.

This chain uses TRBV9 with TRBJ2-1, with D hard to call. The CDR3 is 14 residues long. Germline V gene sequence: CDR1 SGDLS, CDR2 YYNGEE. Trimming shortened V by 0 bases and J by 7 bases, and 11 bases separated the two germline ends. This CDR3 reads CASSVGNRPNEQFF. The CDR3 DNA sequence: TGTGCCAGCAGCGTAGGGAACAGACCGAATGAGCAGTTCTTC.

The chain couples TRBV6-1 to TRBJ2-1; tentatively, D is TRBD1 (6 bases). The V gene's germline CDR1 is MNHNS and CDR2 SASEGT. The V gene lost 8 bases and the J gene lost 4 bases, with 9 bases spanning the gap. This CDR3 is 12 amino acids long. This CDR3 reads CASWDKYNEQFF. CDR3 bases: TGTGCCAGCTGGGACAAATACAATGAGCAGTTCTTC.

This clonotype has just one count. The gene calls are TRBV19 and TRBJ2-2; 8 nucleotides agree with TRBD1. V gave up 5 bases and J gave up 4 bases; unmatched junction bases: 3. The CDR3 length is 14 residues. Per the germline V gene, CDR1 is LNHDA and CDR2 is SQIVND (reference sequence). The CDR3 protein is CASSFDRGTGELFF. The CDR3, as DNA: TGTGCCAGTAGTTTCGACAGGGGCACCGGGGAGCTGTTTTTT.

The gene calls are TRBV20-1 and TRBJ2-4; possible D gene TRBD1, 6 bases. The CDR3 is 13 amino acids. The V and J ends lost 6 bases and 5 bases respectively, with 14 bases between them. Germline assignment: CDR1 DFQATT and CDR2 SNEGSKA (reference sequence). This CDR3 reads CSANRAWENIQYF. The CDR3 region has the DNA TGCAGTGCAAACAGGGCTTGGGAAAACATTCAGTACTTC.

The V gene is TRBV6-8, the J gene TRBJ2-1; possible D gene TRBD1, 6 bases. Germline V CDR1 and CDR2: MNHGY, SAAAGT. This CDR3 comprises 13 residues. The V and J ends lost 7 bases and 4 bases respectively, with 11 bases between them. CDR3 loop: CASMDSSYNEQFF. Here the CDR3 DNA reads TGTGCCAGCATGGACAGCTCGTACAATGAGCAGTTCTTC.

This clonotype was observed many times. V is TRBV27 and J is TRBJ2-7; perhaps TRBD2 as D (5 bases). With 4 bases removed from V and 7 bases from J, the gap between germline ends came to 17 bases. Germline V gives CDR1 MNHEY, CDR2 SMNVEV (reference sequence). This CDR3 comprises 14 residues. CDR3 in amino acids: CASSYPTSGGEQYF. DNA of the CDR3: TGTGCCAGCAGTTACCCGACTTCGGGCGGGGAGCAGTACTTC.

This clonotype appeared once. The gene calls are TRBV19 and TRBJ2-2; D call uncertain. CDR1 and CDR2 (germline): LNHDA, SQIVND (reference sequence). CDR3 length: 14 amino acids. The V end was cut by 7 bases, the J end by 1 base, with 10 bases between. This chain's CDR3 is CASKFDGNTGELFF. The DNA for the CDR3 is TGTGCCAGTAAGTTCGACGGGAACACCGGGGAGCTGTTTTTT. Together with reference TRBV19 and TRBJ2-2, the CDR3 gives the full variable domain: DGGITQSPKYLFRKEGQNVTLSCEQNLNHDAMYWYRQDPGQGLRLIYYSQIVNDFQKGDIAEGYSVSREKKESFPLTVTSAQKNPTAFYLCASKFDGNTGELFFGEGSRLTVL.

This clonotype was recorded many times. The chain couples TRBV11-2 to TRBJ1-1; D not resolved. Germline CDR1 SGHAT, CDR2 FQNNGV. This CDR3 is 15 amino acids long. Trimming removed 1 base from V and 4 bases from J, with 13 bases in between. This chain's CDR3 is CASSLGTTGSTEAFF. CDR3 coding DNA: TGTGCCAGCAGCTTAGGGACCACCGGGAGCACTGAAGCTTTCTTT.

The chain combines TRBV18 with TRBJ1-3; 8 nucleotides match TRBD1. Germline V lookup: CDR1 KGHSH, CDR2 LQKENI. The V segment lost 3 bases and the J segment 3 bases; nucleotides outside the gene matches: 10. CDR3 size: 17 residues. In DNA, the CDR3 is TGTGCCAGCTCACCCGGGACAGGAAGAACGGGTGGAAACACCATATATTTT. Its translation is CASSPGTGRTGGNTIYF.

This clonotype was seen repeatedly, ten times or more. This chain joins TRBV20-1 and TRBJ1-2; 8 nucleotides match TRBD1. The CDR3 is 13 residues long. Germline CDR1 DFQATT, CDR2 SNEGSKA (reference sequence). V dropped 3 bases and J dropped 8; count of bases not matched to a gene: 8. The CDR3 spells CSARGQASRGYTF. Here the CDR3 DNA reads TGCAGTGCTAGGGGACAGGCCTCTCGAGGCTACACCTTC.

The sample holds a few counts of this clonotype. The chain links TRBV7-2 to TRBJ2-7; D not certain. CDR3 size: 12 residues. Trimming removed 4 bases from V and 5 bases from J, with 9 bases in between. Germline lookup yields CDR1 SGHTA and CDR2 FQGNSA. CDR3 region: CASSYAPDEQYF. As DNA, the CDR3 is TGTGCCAGCAGCTATGCCCCGGACGAGCAGTACTTC.